The 22 T cell receptor beta chains reported below all come from one sample, sequenced in a study of vaccination and CD4 T cells after COVID-19. Treatment in this sample: roughly 11-day PBMC culture with coronavirus spike peptide pools or control peptides (ViraFEST assay). The collection of CD4+ T cells from the unexposed donor took place before the COVID-19 pandemic (2011-2018). Their cognate antigens are unknown. Oncomine TCR Beta short-read sequencing was applied to DNA from cultured CD4+ T cells. TCRdb reprocessed the PCR reads with MiXCR, giving one entry per CDR3 protein. The table shows 8,400 or so distinct CDR3 sequences, with roughly 43% occurring only once. The specimen was CD4+ T cells from blood, cultured in vitro. These receptors all come from a human donor in good health.

This clonotype was seen a handful of times. The chain employs TRBV24-1 and TRBJ2-1; TRBD2 matches 12 bases. This CDR3 spans 16 amino acids. The V gene end was trimmed by 7 bases and the J gene end by 7 bases; junction bases not matched to a gene: 10. Germline assignment: CDR1 KGHDR and CDR2 SFDVKD. CDR3 region: CATSHPSGGARNEQFF. The CDR3, as DNA: TGTGCCACCAGCCACCCTAGCGGGGGGGCACGGAATGAGCAGTTCTTC.

This chain connects TRBV6-1 to TRBJ1-2, with D tentatively TRBD1 (6 bases). This CDR3 comprises 15 residues. The germline CDR1 and CDR2 sequences are MNHNS and SASEGT. The V end was cut by 7 bases, the J end by 5 bases, with 20 bases between. The CDR3 spells CASKIGGADLYGYTF. In DNA form, the CDR3 reads TGTGCCAGCAAGATAGGGGGGGCCGATTTGTATGGCTACACCTTC.

In its sample, this clonotype was seen once. The genes are TRBV11-2 and TRBJ2-1; TRBD2 matches at 7 bases. V was clipped by 5 bases and J by 4 bases; unmatched bases: 17. Looked up from germline, CDR1 is SGHAT and CDR2 is FQNNGV. This CDR3 comprises 18 residues. The CDR3 DNA sequence: TGTGCCAGCAGCCCCAGGGCCGCGGGAGTAGGATGGTACAATGAGCAGTTCTTC. Amino acids: CASSPRAAGVGWYNEQFF.

This clonotype has only a few counts. V usage is TRBV5-5 and J usage is TRBJ1-5, with 7 bases lining up with TRBD1. With V trimmed by 4 bases and J by 0 bases, 13 bases remained unmatched. This CDR3 spans 18 amino acids. From germline, CDR1 is SGHKS and CDR2 YYEKEE (reference sequence). CDR3 loop: CASSLFWTGGSSNQPQHF. The DNA of the CDR3 is TGTGCCAGCAGCCTCTTTTGGACAGGAGGGAGTAGCAATCAGCCCCAGCATTTT.

This clonotype is judged medium-sized (0.01 to 0.1%). The V gene is TRBV20-1, the J gene TRBJ1-6; TRBD1 might be the D (6 bases). There are 15 residues in the CDR3. Germline-derived CDR1 and CDR2 are DFQATT and SNEGSKA (reference sequence). V dropped 6 bases and J dropped 5 bases, with 17 bases sitting between them. CDR3 in amino acids: CSAVLGQLNNSPLHF. The CDR3 coding sequence is TGCAGTGCCGTCCTTGGACAGTTAAATAATTCACCCCTCCACTTT.

This clonotype appeared a single time. The chain couples TRBV28 to TRBJ2-2; no firm D call. V shed 2 bases and J shed 8 bases, with 12 bases lying between them. The CDR3 spans 14 residues. Germline V gives CDR1 MDHEN, CDR2 SYDVKM. In DNA, the CDR3 is TGTGCCAGCAGTTTACTCGATAAGTTGGGGGAGCTGTTTTTT. It is translated as CASSLLDKLGELFF.

This clonotype was detected only once. J is TRBJ2-2 and V is TRBV7-2; TRBD2 matches at 15 bases. Germline CDR1 and CDR2: SGHTA and FQGNSA. This CDR3 contains 21 residues. J was trimmed by 6 bases and V by 2 bases; bases with no gene match: 16. As DNA, the CDR3 is TGTGCCAGCAGCTTATTTATTGGGACTAGCGGGAGGCGCAGGTATTCCGGGGAGCTGTTTTTT. As protein: CASSLFIGTSGRRRYSGELFF.

This clonotype was detected a few times. This sequence joins TRBV28 and TRBJ2-7; a weak D match, TRBD2 (5 bases). The germline V gene has CDR1 MDHEN and CDR2 SYDVKM. The CDR3 is 13 residues long. The V end lost 3 bases, the J end lost 2 bases, and 8 bases lay between the germline ends. The CDR3 sequence: CASSFGRPYEQYF. The DNA of the CDR3 is TGTGCCAGCAGTTTTGGGAGACCCTACGAGCAGTACTTC.

The chain has TRBV3-1 and TRBJ2-1; tentatively, D is TRBD2 (6 bases). The V end was cut by 3 bases, the J end by 3 bases, with 6 bases between. CDR1 and CDR2 from the germline V gene are LGHDT and YNNKEL (reference sequence). This CDR3 has 13 amino acids. The CDR3, as DNA: TGTGCCAGCAGCCAGCGGGGCTACAATGAGCAGTTCTTC. Its translation is CASSQRGYNEQFF.

This clonotype has a handful of counts. This sequence joins TRBV27 and TRBJ1-5; perhaps TRBD1 as D (5 bases). The CDR3 extends over 16 amino acids. V lost 2 bases and J 3 bases, leaving 14 bases between the germline ends. Germline V gene data show CDR1 as MNHEY and CDR2 as SMNVEV (reference sequence). CDR3 DNA: TGTGCCAGCAGTTTAACGGGACGGGGAATCAATCAGCCCCAGCATTTT. Protein product: CASSLTGRGINQPQHF.

This chain joins TRBV6-1 and TRBJ2-2; no clear D gene. Trimming removed 5 bases from V and 4 bases from J, with 11 bases in between. Per the germline V gene, CDR1 is MNHNS and CDR2 is SASEGT. This CDR3 comprises 14 residues. This chain's CDR3 is CASSPILPTGELFF. The CDR3 coding sequence is TGTGCCAGCAGTCCTATTCTACCCACCGGGGAGCTGTTTTTT.

CDR3 region: CASSLDYEQYF. The DNA of the CDR3 is TGTGCCAGCAGCTTAGACTACGAGCAGTACTTC. The rearrangement uses TRBV7-9 and TRBJ2-7; D gene unclear. In germline, CDR1 is SEHNR, CDR2 FQNEAQ (reference sequence). The CDR3 totals 11 residues. The germline V and J ends were trimmed by 1 base and 3 bases, with 1 base remaining between them.

A few counts support this clonotype. The rearrangement joins TRBV19 to TRBJ1-2, with 8 bases fitting TRBD1. The CDR3 runs to 13 residues. Germline V gene sequence: CDR1 LNHDA, CDR2 SQIVND (reference sequence). J was trimmed by 6 bases and V by 9 bases; bases with no gene match: 9. This CDR3 is CASGDRGVHGYTF. The CDR3 bases are TGTGCCAGCGGAGACAGGGGAGTTCATGGCTACACCTTC. The full variable domain, completed using reference TRBV19 and TRBJ1-2, is DGGITQSPKYLFRKEGQNVTLSCEQNLNHDAMYWYRQDPGQGLRLIYYSQIVNDFQKGDIAEGYSVSREKKESFPLTVTSAQKNPTAFYLCASGDRGVHGYTFGSGTRLTVV.

This chain joins TRBV7-9 and TRBJ1-2, with D possibly matching TRBD1 (6 bases). Germline V lookup: CDR1 SEHNR, CDR2 FQNEAQ (reference sequence). Trimming removed 5 bases from V and 6 bases from J, with 13 bases in between. This CDR3 region has 13 residues. This chain's CDR3 is CASSLIYRDGYTF. The CDR3 nucleotides are TGTGCCAGCAGCCTCATTTACAGGGATGGCTACACCTTC.

By share, this clonotype ranks as medium-sized. The CDR3 here is CSAHPTSNYNEQFF. The CDR3 nucleotides are TGCAGTGCCCACCCGACTAGCAACTACAATGAGCAGTTCTTC. This chain connects TRBV20-1 to TRBJ2-1; 7 bases are a match to TRBD2. This CDR3 contains 14 residues. The germline CDR1 and CDR2 sequences are DFQATT and SNEGSKA (reference sequence). The V segment lost 6 bases and the J segment 3 bases; nucleotides outside the gene matches: 8.

V is TRBV5-5 and J is TRBJ2-5; TRBD1 is a possible D gene (5 bases). Germline V CDR1 and CDR2: SGHKS, YYEKEE (reference sequence). The CDR3 consists of 12 residues. The germline V and J ends were trimmed by 2 bases and 5 bases, with 7 bases remaining between them. The CDR3 DNA is TGTGCCAGCAGCTTTGGGGCGGAGACCCAGTACTTC. This sequence encodes CASSFGAETQYF.

The genes are TRBV12-3 or TRBV12-4 and TRBJ2-7, with a possible D match to TRBD1 (6 bases). The CDR3 is 13 amino acids. Trimming pared 6 bases from V and 2 bases from J, leaving 11 bases between. CDR3 amino acids: CASSLQGPYEQYF. CDR3 sequence (DNA): TGTGCCAGCAGCCTACAGGGTCCCTACGAGCAGTACTTC.

This clonotype was counted only a few times. This rearrangement joins TRBV4-1 to TRBJ1-5; the D gene is possibly TRBD1 (5 bases). This CDR3 is built from 17 residues. Germline V gene data show CDR1 as MGHRA and CDR2 as YSYEKL. Trimming removed 2 bases from V and 2 bases from J, with 16 bases in between. DNA for the CDR3: TGCGCCAGCAGCCAAACCCTAGTGAGGGGCCGCAATCAGCCCCAGCATTTT. As protein: CASSQTLVRGRNQPQHF.

This rearrangement joins TRBV24-1 to TRBJ2-5, with TRBD1 matching 8 bases. Germline V gene sequence: CDR1 KGHDR, CDR2 SFDVKD. The ends lost 8 bases at V and 7 bases at J; junction bases unmatched: 11. The CDR3 length is 14 residues. The CDR3 region has the DNA TGTGCCACCACCAATCGGGGACAGGCGGGGACCCAGTACTTC. This encodes CATTNRGQAGTQYF.

V gene TRBV19 combines with J gene TRBJ1-4; tentative D call: TRBD1 (6 bases). The CDR3 spans 11 residues. Germline V CDR1 and CDR2: LNHDA, SQIVND (reference sequence). Trimming removed 6 bases at V and 13 bases at J, with 12 bases between. The CDR3 loop is CASRRGGLLFF. CDR3 in DNA: TGTGCCAGTAGACGGGGGGGCTTACTGTTTTTT.

The chain carries TRBV10-1 and TRBJ2-1, with a weak D call TRBD2 (6 bases). CDR3 length equals 14 residues. Germline V gives CDR1 WNHNN, CDR2 SYGVQD (reference sequence). The germline V and J ends were trimmed by 2 bases and 5 bases, with 10 bases remaining between them. The CDR3 DNA follows: TGCGCCAGCAGTGAGGGACTAACTCACAATGAGCAGTTCTTC. Translation: CASSEGLTHNEQFF.

V and J are TRBV6-5 and TRBJ2-7; TRBD1 or TRBD2 may be the D gene (5 bases each). The V end lost 6 bases, the J end lost 1 base, and 10 bases lay between the germline ends. This CDR3 region has 13 residues. Germline V gives CDR1 MNHEY, CDR2 SVGAGI. The DNA of the CDR3 is TGTGCCAGCAGCTACGGGGCTTCCTACGAGCAGTACTTC. This sequence encodes CASSYGASYEQYF.